Each of the 5 T cell receptor beta chains below was sequenced from the same sample in a study of T cell repertoires in cytomegalovirus infection. Using its own MiXCR run on the reads, TCRdb lists one record per CDR3 protein. The table shows almost 500,000 distinct CDR3 sequences, with 11% occurring only once. Sample: PBMCs. These receptors were obtained from a human donor in good health (CMV status not recorded). Some clones in this sample may be carry-over from other donors' samples.

This clonotype was detected a few times. The chain combines TRBV28 with TRBJ2-5; TRBD1 agrees at 7 bases. Germline lookup yields CDR1 MDHEN and CDR2 SYDVKM. V shed 4 bases and J 7 bases; nucleotides not matched to a gene: 15. CDR3 length equals 16 residues. This chain's CDR3 is CASSSRTGSPPGTQYF. The CDR3 coding sequence is TGTGCCAGCAGTTCGCGGACAGGCTCCCCCCCGGGGACCCAGTACTTC.

The chain has TRBV9 and TRBJ2-2; 9 nucleotides align to TRBD1. Germline loops: CDR1 SGDLS, CDR2 YYNGEE. J was trimmed by 5 bases and V by 4 bases; bases with no gene match: 6. The CDR3 length is 15 residues. CDR3 sequence reads: CASSTRTGDTGELFF. The CDR3 coding sequence is TGTGCCAGCAGCACTAGGACAGGGGATACCGGGGAGCTGTTTTTT.

This clonotype appeared many times. This chain joins TRBV7-8 and TRBJ2-7; 16 positions match TRBD2. This CDR3 region has 16 residues. The germline CDR1 and CDR2 sequences are SGHVS and FQNEAQ. Trimming removed 5 bases from V and 2 bases from J; junction bases left unmatched: 3. The CDR3 sequence is CASSPGTSGRAYEQYF. In DNA form, the CDR3 reads TGTGCCAGCAGCCCAGGGACTAGCGGGAGGGCCTACGAGCAGTACTTC.

As regards this clonotype: Compared with germline, one end of the junction differs, possibly owing to a read error. The chain is built from TRBV6-6 and TRBJ1-4; D not resolved. The germline gives CDR1 MNHNY, CDR2 SVGAGI (reference sequence). The CDR3 spans 16 residues. CDR3 bases: TGTGTCAGCAAGCAAAGAGCCCGACGAACTAATGAAAAACTGTTTTTT. Its protein product is CVSKQRARRTNEKLFF.

This clonotype showed up just a few times. The V and J genes are TRBV6-4 and TRBJ2-3; TRBD2 matches at 9 bases. The V and J ends lost 3 bases and 7 bases, in that order; junction bases with no gene match: 8. This CDR3 has 15 amino acids. From germline, CDR1 is MRHNA and CDR2 SNTAGT. Here the CDR3 DNA reads TGTGCCAGCAGTGAGTCGCCGGGACTAGCCTATACGCAGTATTTT. This encodes CASSESPGLAYTQYF.